This TCR beta chain was identified during a study of shared clonotypes between healthy human individuals. Germline V gene data show CDR1 as ENHRY and CDR2 as SYGVKD. This CDR3 region has 17 residues. Unmatched junction bases numbered 7, after V lost 4 bases and J lost 2 bases. Clones were sequenced by immunoSEQ multiplex PCR, and TCRdb holds only the in-frame ones, with some missing. The profile shows around 2,000,000 clones, roughly 94% of them singletons. For this clone: The same CDR3 is also encoded by other DNA sequences in this sample.

This receptor was identified in a man aged 18 to 29 in good health. The chain is built from TRBV10-3 and TRBJ2-3; TRBD2 matches at 12 bases. Sequenced sample: naive CD4+ T cells sorted from blood. Subset of the sample: CD45RA+ positively selected. The CDR3 region has the DNA TGTGCCATCAGTGTATCGCTAGCGGGAGGGCCCACAGATACGCAGTATTTT. Translated, it gives CAISVSLAGGPTDTQYF.